Presented here are 17 T cell receptor beta chains from one specimen sequenced in a study of T cell changes during pregnancy in multiple sclerosis. Sequencing was performed with immunoSEQ multiplex PCR; in TCRdb, only in-frame clones are kept and a portion is missing. The table includes 60,000 to 85,000 clones, 92% detected once. Specimen: peripheral blood, collected in the second trimester of pregnancy. The receptors come from a female donor in good health, enrolled as a control in a pregnancy study.

The genes are TRBV7-7 and TRBJ2-2; 10 nucleotides line up with TRBD2. CDR1 and CDR2 from the germline V gene are SSHAT and FNYEAQ (reference sequence). The CDR3 extends over 17 amino acids. Germline trimming cut 5 bases from V and 2 bases from J; bases unmatched to any gene: 8. DNA of the CDR3: TGTGCCAGCAGCATCCTAGCGGGGGCGGCTAACACCGGGGAGCTGTTTTTT. The encoded protein is CASSILAGAANTGELFF.

The chain joins TRBV7-9 to TRBJ2-3; no firm D call. Per the germline V gene, CDR1 is SEHNR and CDR2 is FQNEAQ (reference sequence). The CDR3 totals 13 residues. Trimming shortened V by 1 base and J by 4 bases, and 6 bases separated the two germline ends. CDR3 protein: CASSLESADTQYF. DNA of the CDR3: TGTGCCAGCAGCTTAGAATCGGCAGATACGCAGTATTTT.

This chain uses TRBV2 with TRBJ2-5, with D perhaps matching TRBD1 (5 bases). This CDR3 region has 13 residues. V was cut by 4 bases and J by 4 bases, with 10 bases left in between. Germline CDR1 and CDR2: SNHLY and FYNNEI. CDR3 nucleotides: TGTGCCAGCAGTGCCAGGGTAGGAGAGACCCAGTACTTC. Its translation: CASSARVGETQYF.

This chain links TRBV27 with TRBJ2-5; 11 bases align to TRBD2. Germline V CDR1 and CDR2: MNHEY, SMNVEV (reference sequence). The CDR3 length is 15 residues. J lost 5 bases, V lost 4 bases, and 6 bases had no gene match. The DNA for the CDR3 is TGTGCCAGCAGTTCAGTAGCGGGGGGGCTCGAGACCCAGTACTTC. This gives the protein CASSSVAGGLETQYF.

This sequence joins TRBV4-1 and TRBJ2-5, with 8 bases aligning to TRBD1. The CDR3 loop spans 17 amino acids. The germline gives CDR1 MGHRA, CDR2 YSYEKL. V shed 0 bases, J shed 5 bases, and the junction held 11 bases outside the gene matches. The CDR3 loop reads CASSQDPATGVFETQYF. The CDR3 DNA reads TGCGCCAGCAGCCAAGATCCCGCGACAGGGGTTTTTGAGACCCAGTACTTC.

The chain employs TRBV7-6 and TRBJ1-4; 7 bases match TRBD1. CDR3 length equals 15 residues. Trimming cost V 2 bases and J 10 bases; bases outside gene matches: 10. The germline V gene encodes CDR1 SGHVS and CDR2 FNYEAQ. The DNA for the CDR3 is TGTGCCAGCAGCTTACCTTCAGGGGGGCGCGGAAAACTGTTTTTT. It yields the protein CASSLPSGGRGKLFF. Complete variable domain (other parts from reference TRBV7-6 and TRBJ1-4): GAGVSQSPRYKVTKRGQDVALRCDPISGHVSLYWYRQALGQGPEFLTYFNYEAQQDKSGLPNDRFSAERPEGSISTLTIQRTEQRDSAMYRCASSLPSGGRGKLFFGSGTQLSVL.

The chain is built from TRBV7-6 and TRBJ2-3, with 9 bases that match TRBD2. The trim removed 2 bases at V and 5 bases at J, leaving 8 bases unmatched. Germline CDR1 is SGHVS and CDR2 is FNYEAQ. This CDR3 region has 16 residues. The CDR3 protein is CASSLSRLAGLDTQYF. Here the CDR3 DNA reads TGTGCCAGCAGCTTATCCCGGCTAGCGGGGTTAGATACGCAGTATTTT.

The chain links TRBV9 to TRBJ1-1; D remains ambiguous. The CDR3 is made up of 16 amino acids. V was cut by 0 bases and J by 3 bases, with 15 bases left in between. Germline lookup yields CDR1 SGDLS and CDR2 YYNGEE. CDR3 in DNA: TGTGCCAGCAGCGTAGAGGGCAGGACTTCATACACTGAAGCTTTCTTT. It is translated as CASSVEGRTSYTEAFF.

The V gene is TRBV9, the J gene TRBJ2-7, with TRBD2 identical over 7 bases. Per the germline V gene, CDR1 is SGDLS and CDR2 is YYNGEE. Unmatched junction bases numbered 7, after V lost 0 bases and J lost 1 base. The CDR3 has 16 amino acids. The CDR3, as DNA: TGTGCCAGCAGCGTAGCCCCAGTTAGCGGGTCCTACGAGCAGTACTTC. Its translation is CASSVAPVSGSYEQYF.

The J gene is TRBJ2-2, the V gene TRBV4-1; D not certain. Germline CDR1 and CDR2: MGHRA and YSYEKL. CDR3 size: 15 residues. V was shortened by 1 base and J by 1 base, with 7 bases between the two germline ends. The chain's CDR3 is CASSQVGKNTGELFF. The CDR3 coding sequence is TGCGCCAGCAGCCAAGTCGGTAAGAACACCGGGGAGCTGTTTTTT.

The chain recombines TRBV6-6 with TRBJ2-1; 10 bases fit TRBD1. CDR3 size: 15 residues. Germline CDR1 reads MNHNY; CDR2 reads SVGAGI (reference sequence). V lost 6 bases, J lost 9 bases, and 11 bases stayed unmatched. CDR3 residues: CASRTGTGVLFEQFF. The CDR3 nucleotides are TGTGCCAGCAGGACCGGGACAGGGGTTCTGTTTGAGCAGTTCTTC.

V gene TRBV19 combines with J gene TRBJ2-5; TRBD2 matches 10 bases. CDR1 is LNHDA, CDR2 SQIVND, per germline (reference sequence). The CDR3 runs to 14 residues. V lost 5 bases to trimming and J lost 2 bases; unmatched junction nucleotides: 2. CDR3 bases: TGTGCCAGTAGTGGACTAGCGGAACAAGAGACCCAGTACTTC. It specifies CASSGLAEQETQYF.

The chain employs TRBV6-1 and TRBJ2-3, with 8 positions matching TRBD2. The CDR3 extends over 15 amino acids. V lost 1 base and J lost 4; bases outside the gene matches: 4. Per germline, CDR1 MNHNS and CDR2 SASEGT. In nucleotides, the CDR3 is TGTGCCAGCAGTGAAGTCGGGGGGGGCGCAGATACGCAGTATTTT. This translates into CASSEVGGGADTQYF.

The chain links TRBV5-6 to TRBJ2-1; D call uncertain. Germline V gene lookup returns CDR1 SGHDT and CDR2 YYEEEE. This CDR3 comprises 14 residues. The V end lost 5 bases, the J end lost 5 bases, and 14 bases lay between the germline ends. CDR3 sequence reads: CASSRPGWDNEQFF. CDR3 sequence (DNA): TGTGCCAGCAGTCGACCGGGTTGGGACAATGAGCAGTTCTTC.

The chain joins TRBV21-1 to TRBJ2-7; TRBD2 is the table's D call, not checked against the DNA. TRBV21-1 is described as a pseudogene. The length of the CDR3 is 15 residues. CDR3 bases: TGTGCCACCAGGGGGCCGACTAGCAACTCCTACGAGCAGTACTTC. Protein sequence: CATRGPTSNSYEQYF.

The chain combines TRBV19 with TRBJ2-7; perhaps TRBD2 as D (6 bases). Germline lookup yields CDR1 LNHDA and CDR2 SQIVND (reference sequence). V shed 7 bases and J shed 4 bases, with 23 bases lying between them. The CDR3 has 16 residues. CDR3 protein: CASTYPGDGTVYEQYF. CDR3 in DNA: TGTGCCAGTACCTACCCGGGGGACGGTACAGTATACGAGCAGTACTTC.

The V call is TRBV7-9, the J call TRBJ1-4; 7 bases line up with TRBD1. This CDR3 is built from 15 residues. Looked up from germline, CDR1 is SEHNR and CDR2 is FQNEAQ (reference sequence). Losses at the gene ends were 4 bases for V and 6 bases for J; bases not matched to a gene: 8. The CDR3 DNA reads TGTGCCAGCAGCTCACGATCGGGGACAGATGAAAAACTGTTTTTT. Its translation: CASSSRSGTDEKLFF. Based on the CDR3 plus reference TRBV7-9 and TRBJ1-4, the full variable domain is DTGVSQNPRHKITKRGQNVTFRCDPISEHNRLYWYRQTLGQGPEFLTYFQNEAQLEKSRLLSDRFSAERPKGSFSTLEIQRTEQGDSAMYLCASSSRSGTDEKLFFGSGTQLSVL.